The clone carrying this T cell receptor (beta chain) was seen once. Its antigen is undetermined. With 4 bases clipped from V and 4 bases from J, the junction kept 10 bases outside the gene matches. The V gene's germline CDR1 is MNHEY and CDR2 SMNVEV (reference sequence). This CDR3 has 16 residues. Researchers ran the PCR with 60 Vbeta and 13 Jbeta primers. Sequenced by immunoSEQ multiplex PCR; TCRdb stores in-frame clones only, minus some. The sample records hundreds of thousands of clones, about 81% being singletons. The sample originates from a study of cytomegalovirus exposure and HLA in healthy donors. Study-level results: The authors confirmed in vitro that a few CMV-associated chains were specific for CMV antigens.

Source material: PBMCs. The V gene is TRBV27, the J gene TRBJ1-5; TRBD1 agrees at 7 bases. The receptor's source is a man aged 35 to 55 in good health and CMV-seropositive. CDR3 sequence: CASSSGQGGWNQPQHF. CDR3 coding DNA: TGTGCCAGCAGTTCGGGTCAGGGGGGCTGGAATCAGCCCCAGCATTTT.